This TCR beta chain is drawn from a study of T cells in Graves' hyperthyroidism and ophthalmopathy. Amplification of TCR beta CDR3 regions was performed using RNA transcripts as template. Researchers ran a first-round RT-PCR on the TCR CDR3 using the HTBI primer set. TCRdb called the multiplex PCR reads again in MiXCR, with one record for every CDR3 protein. This table has 490,000 or so distinct CDR3 sequences, about 16% appearing once. The germline V gene encodes CDR1 SQVTM and CDR2 ANQGSEA. The CDR3 covers 11 residues. This TCR was sampled from a woman aged 25 to 39 with Graves' ophthalmopathy. Sequencing used blood. The chain joins TRBV29-1 to TRBJ2-1; 11 nucleotides line up with TRBD2. The CDR3 DNA is TGCAGGACTAGCGGGAACAATGAGCAGTTCTTC. This codes for CRTSGNNEQFF.